This T cell receptor beta chain originates from a study of cytomegalovirus exposure and HLA in healthy donors. On the study more broadly: Prior work identified more than 90 million unique TCR beta sequences in around 170 million T cells. Overall study results and limits: The dataset shows that most TCR sequences were rare, while some public TCRs occurred in many donors. As a later analysis revealed, the rate of TCR association differed by HLA locus, with DRB1 most and HLA-C fewest.

Trimming at V came to 5 bases and at J to 4 bases, leaving 7 bases not matched to a gene. The CDR3 loop spans 15 amino acids. Germline V gives CDR1 MNHNS, CDR2 SASEGT. Concerning this clone itself: Its target is not known.

This PCR relied on a set of 60 Vbeta primers and 13 Jbeta primers. Repertoires were generated with immunoSEQ multiplex PCR, while TCRdb's copy carries only in-frame clones and drops some. The table has over 95,000 clones, roughly 76% seen once; the top ten hold approximately 12%. The clonotype originates from a woman aged 40 to 49 in good health and CMV-seropositive. The sequencing sample was made of PBMCs. This rearrangement joins TRBV6-1 to TRBJ1-1, with 10 bases fitting TRBD1. The CDR3 here is CASSPRQGAVTEAFF. The CDR3 DNA reads TGTGCCAGCAGTCCTCGACAGGGGGCAGTCACTGAAGCTTTCTTT.